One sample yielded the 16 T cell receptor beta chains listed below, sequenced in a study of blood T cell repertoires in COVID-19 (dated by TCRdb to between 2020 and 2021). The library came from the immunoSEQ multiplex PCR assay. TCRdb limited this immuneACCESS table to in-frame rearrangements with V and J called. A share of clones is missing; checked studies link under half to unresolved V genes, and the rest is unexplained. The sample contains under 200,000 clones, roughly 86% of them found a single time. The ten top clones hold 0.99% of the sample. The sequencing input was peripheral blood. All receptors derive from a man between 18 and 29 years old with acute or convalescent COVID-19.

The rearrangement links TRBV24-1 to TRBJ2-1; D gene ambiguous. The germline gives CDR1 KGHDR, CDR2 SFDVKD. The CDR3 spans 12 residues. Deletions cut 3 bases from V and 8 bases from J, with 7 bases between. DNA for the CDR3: TGTGCCACCAGTGATATAAGCGATGAGCAGTTCTTC. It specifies CATSDISDEQFF.

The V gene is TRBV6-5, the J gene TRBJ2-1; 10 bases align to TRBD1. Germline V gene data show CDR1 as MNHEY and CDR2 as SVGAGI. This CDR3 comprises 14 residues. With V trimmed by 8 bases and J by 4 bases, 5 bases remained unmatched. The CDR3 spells CASGRTGGYNEQFF. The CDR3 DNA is TGTGCCAGCGGTAGGACAGGGGGTTACAATGAGCAGTTCTTC.

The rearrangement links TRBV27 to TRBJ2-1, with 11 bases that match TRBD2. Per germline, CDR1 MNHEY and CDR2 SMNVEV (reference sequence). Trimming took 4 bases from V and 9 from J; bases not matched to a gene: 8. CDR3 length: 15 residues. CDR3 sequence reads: CASSSFSGGAPEQFF. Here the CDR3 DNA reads TGTGCCAGCAGTTCCTTTAGCGGGGGGGCCCCTGAGCAGTTCTTC.

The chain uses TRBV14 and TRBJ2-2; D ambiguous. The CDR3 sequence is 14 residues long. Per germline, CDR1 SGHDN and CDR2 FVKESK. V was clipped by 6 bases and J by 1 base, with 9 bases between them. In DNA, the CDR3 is TGTGCCAGCAGACCTAGGCAGAACACCGGGGAGCTGTTTTTT. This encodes CASRPRQNTGELFF. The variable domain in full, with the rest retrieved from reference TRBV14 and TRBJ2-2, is EAGVTQFPSHSVIEKGQTVTLRCDPISGHDNLYWYRRVMGKEIKFLLHFVKESKQDESGMPNNRFLAERTGGTYSTLKVQPAELEDSGVYFCASRPRQNTGELFFGEGSRLTVL.

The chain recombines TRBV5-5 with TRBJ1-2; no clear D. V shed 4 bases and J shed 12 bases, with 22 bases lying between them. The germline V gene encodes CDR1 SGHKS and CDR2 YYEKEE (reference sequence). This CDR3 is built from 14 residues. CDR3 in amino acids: CASSQAPDGKFNTF. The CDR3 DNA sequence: TGTGCCAGCAGCCAAGCACCTGACGGGAAATTCAACACCTTC.

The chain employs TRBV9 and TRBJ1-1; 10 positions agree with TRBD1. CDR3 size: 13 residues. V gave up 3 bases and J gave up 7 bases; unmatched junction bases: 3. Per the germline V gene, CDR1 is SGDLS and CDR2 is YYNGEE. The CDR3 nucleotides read TGTGCCAGCAGCGGACAGGGGGCTGGTGAAGCTTTCTTT. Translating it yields CASSGQGAGEAFF.

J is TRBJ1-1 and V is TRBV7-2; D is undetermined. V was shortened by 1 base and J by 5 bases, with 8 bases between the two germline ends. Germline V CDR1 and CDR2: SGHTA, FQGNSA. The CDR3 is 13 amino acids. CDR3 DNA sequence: TGTGCCAGCAGCTTAGAACGGGATACTGAAGCTTTCTTT. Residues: CASSLERDTEAFF.

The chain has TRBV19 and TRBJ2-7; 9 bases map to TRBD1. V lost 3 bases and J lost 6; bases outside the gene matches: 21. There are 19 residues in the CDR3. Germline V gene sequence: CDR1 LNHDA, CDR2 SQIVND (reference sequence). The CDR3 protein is CASSMRSRTGANLPGEQYF. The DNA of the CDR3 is TGTGCCAGTAGTATGAGGTCCAGGACAGGGGCGAATCTGCCGGGCGAGCAGTACTTC.

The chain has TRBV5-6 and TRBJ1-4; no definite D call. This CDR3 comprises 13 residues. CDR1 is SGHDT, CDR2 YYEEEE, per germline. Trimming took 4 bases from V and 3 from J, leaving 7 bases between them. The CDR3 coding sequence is TGTGCCAGCAGCCTGACTTCTAATGAAAAACTGTTTTTT. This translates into CASSLTSNEKLFF.

The CDR3 DNA reads TGTGCCAGCAGCCATAGCTCCGGGACAGGGACAGGTGGCTACACCTTC. It specifies CASSHSSGTGTGGYTF. The chain joins TRBV2 to TRBJ1-2, with 9 bases lining up with TRBD1. Germline loops: CDR1 SNHLY, CDR2 FYNNEI. The ends lost 6 bases at V and 7 bases at J; junction bases unmatched: 15. The CDR3 totals 16 residues.

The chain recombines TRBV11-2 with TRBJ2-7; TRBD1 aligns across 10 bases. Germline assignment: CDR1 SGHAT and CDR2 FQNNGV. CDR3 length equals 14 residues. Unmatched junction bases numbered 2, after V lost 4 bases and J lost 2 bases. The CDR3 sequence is CASSSGTGAYEQYV. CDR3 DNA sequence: TGTGCCAGCAGCTCCGGGACAGGGGCCTACGAGCAGTACGTC.

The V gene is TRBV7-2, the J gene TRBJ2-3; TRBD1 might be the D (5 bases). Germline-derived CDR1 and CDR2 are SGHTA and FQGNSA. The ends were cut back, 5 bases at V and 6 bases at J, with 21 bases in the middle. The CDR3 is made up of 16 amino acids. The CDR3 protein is CASSKRRVMVADTQYF. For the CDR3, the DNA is TGTGCCAGCAGCAAACGCAGGGTGATGGTAGCCGATACGCAGTATTTT.

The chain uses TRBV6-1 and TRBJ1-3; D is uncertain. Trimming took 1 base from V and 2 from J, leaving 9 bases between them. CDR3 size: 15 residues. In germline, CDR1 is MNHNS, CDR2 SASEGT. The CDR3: CASSEGTGAGNTIYF. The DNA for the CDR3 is TGTGCCAGCAGTGAAGGGACGGGAGCTGGAAACACCATATATTTT.

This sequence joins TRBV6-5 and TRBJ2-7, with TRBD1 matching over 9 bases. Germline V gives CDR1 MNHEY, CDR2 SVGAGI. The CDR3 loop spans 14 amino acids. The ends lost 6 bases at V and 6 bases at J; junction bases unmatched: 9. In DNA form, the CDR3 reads TGTGCCAGCAGCCAAACGACAGGGGGAGTCGAGCAGTACTTC. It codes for CASSQTTGGVEQYF.

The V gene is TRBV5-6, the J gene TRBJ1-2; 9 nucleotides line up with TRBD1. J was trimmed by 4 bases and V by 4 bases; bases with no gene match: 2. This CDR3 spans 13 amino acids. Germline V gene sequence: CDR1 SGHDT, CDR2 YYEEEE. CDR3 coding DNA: TGTGCCAGCAGCCCGACAGGGGGCTATGGCTACACCTTC. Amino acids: CASSPTGGYGYTF.

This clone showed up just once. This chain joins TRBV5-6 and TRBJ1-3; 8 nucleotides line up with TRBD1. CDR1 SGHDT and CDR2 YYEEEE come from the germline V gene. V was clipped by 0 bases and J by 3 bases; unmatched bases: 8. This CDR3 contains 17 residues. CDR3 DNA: TGTGCCAGCAGCTTGGGCCCCCAGGGGGCGTATGGAAACACCATATATTTT. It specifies CASSLGPQGAYGNTIYF.